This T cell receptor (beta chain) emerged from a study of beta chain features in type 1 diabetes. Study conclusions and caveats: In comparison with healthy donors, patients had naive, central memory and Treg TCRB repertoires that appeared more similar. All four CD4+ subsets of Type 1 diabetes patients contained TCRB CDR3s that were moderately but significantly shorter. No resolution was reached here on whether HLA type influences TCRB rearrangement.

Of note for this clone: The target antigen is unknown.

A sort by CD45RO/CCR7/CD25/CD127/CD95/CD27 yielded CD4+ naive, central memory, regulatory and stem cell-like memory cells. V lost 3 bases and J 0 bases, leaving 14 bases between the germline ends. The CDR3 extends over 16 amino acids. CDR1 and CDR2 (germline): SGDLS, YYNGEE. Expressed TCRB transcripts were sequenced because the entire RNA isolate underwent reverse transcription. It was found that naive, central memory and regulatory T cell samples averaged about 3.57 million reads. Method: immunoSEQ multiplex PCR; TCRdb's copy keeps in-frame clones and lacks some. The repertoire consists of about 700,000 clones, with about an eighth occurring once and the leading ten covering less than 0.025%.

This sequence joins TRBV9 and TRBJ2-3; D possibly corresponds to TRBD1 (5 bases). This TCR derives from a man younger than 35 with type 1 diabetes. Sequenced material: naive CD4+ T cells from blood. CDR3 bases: TGTGCCAGCAGCGCCCGTGAAGGGGCCAGCACAGATACGCAGTATTTT. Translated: CASSAREGASTDTQYF. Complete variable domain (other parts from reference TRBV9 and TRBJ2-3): DSGVTQTPKHLITATGQRVTLRCSPRSGDLSVYWYQQSLDQGLQFLIQYYNGEERAKGNILERFSAQQFPDLHSELNLSSLELGDSALYFCASSAREGASTDTQYFGPGTRLTVL.